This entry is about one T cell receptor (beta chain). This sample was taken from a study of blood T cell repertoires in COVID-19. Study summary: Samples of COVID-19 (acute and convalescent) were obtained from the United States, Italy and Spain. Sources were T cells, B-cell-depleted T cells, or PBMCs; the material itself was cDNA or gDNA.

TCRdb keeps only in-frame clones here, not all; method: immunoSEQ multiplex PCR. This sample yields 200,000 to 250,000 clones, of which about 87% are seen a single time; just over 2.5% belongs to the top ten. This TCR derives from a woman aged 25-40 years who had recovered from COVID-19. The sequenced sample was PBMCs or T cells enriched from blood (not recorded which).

This CDR3 is CASSTRDRGDRALHF. CDR3 bases: TGTGCCAGCAGTACCCGGGACAGGGGTGATCGAGCCCTCCACTTT. V usage is TRBV6-2 or TRBV6-3 and J usage is TRBJ1-6; 10 positions agree with TRBD1. CDR1 is MNHEY, CDR2 SVGEGT, per germline. The CDR3 consists of 15 residues. With 5 bases clipped from V and 14 bases from J, the junction kept 12 bases outside the gene matches.